These 22 T cell receptor beta chains originate from one sample sequenced in a study of blood T cell repertoires in COVID-19. The repertoire was sequenced with immunoSEQ multiplex PCR; TCRdb's copy has only in-frame clones and lacks some. Of some 110,000 clones listed, 82% are singletons. Material for sequencing was peripheral blood. These receptors were obtained from a man aged 70 or older with acute or convalescent COVID-19.

The chain recombines TRBV19 with TRBJ1-5, with D perhaps matching TRBD1 (5 bases). CDR3 size: 14 residues. CDR1 is LNHDA, CDR2 SQIVND, per germline (reference sequence). Trimming took 5 bases from V and 1 from J, leaving 9 bases between them. This CDR3 reads CASSPRQSNQPQHF. The CDR3 nucleotides read TGTGCCAGTAGTCCACGACAGAGCAATCAGCCCCAGCATTTT. Combining the CDR3 with reference TRBV19 and TRBJ1-5 gives the whole variable domain DGGITQSPKYLFRKEGQNVTLSCEQNLNHDAMYWYRQDPGQGLRLIYYSQIVNDFQKGDIAEGYSVSREKKESFPLTVTSAQKNPTAFYLCASSPRQSNQPQHFGDGTRLSIL.

The table lists this clone with a count of one. This chain joins TRBV20-1 and TRBJ1-4, with D perhaps matching TRBD1 (5 bases). With 3 bases removed from V and 7 bases from J, the gap between germline ends came to 9 bases. CDR1 and CDR2 from the germline V gene are DFQATT and SNEGSKA (reference sequence). The CDR3 sequence is 12 residues long. As DNA, the CDR3 is TGCAGTGCTAGTCGGGGGGGTGAAAAACTGTTTTTT. Translated, it gives CSASRGGEKLFF.

The V gene is TRBV30, the J gene TRBJ2-7, with a weak D call TRBD1 (5 bases). V gave up 2 bases and J gave up 4 bases, with 15 bases separating them. Germline values: CDR1 GTSNPN, CDR2 SVGIG (reference sequence). The CDR3 spans 14 residues. The CDR3 here is CAWSRTPSSYEQYF. DNA of the CDR3: TGTGCCTGGAGTAGGACACCGTCCTCTTACGAGCAGTACTTC.

The chain has TRBV6-5 and TRBJ1-1; the D gene is possibly TRBD1 (5 bases). V lost 6 bases, J lost 4 bases, and 15 bases lay in between. CDR3 length: 14 residues. Germline assignment: CDR1 MNHEY and CDR2 SVGAGI. Here the CDR3 reads CASSPRVVSTEAFF. The DNA of the CDR3 is TGTGCCAGCAGCCCCAGGGTGGTTAGCACTGAAGCTTTCTTT.

The chain recombines TRBV30 with TRBJ1-5, with 7 bases that match TRBD1. The germline CDR1 and CDR2 sequences are GTSNPN and SVGIG (reference sequence). The CDR3 runs 15 residues. After removal of 0 bases from V and 1 base from J, the junction contained 3 bases not matched to a gene. CDR3 nucleotides: TGTGCCTGGAGTGTTGGACAGGCCAGCAATCAGCCCCAGCATTTT. It yields the protein CAWSVGQASNQPQHF.

CDR3 sequence (DNA): TGTGCCAGCAGTTACTCCGGCAGGGAGGGCTATGGCTACACCTTC. It translates to CASSYSGREGYGYTF. The rearrangement joins TRBV6-5 to TRBJ1-2; D perhaps matches TRBD1 (5 bases). Trimming cost V 0 bases and J 4 bases, with 12 bases left between them. The CDR3 totals 15 residues. Germline CDR1 reads MNHEY; CDR2 reads SVGAGI.

This clone has only one observation. The rearrangement joins TRBV5-1 to TRBJ1-2; the D gene is possibly TRBD1 (6 bases). V lost 1 base and J lost 4, with 11 bases in between. This CDR3 is built from 14 residues. Germline values: CDR1 SGHRS, CDR2 YFSETQ. This chain's CDR3 is CASSLSGETYGYTF. CDR3 DNA sequence: TGCGCCAGCAGCTTGTCAGGGGAAACCTATGGCTACACCTTC.

In its sample, this clone was seen a few times. The gene calls are TRBV27 and TRBJ1-5; D gene ambiguous. Trimming shortened V by 9 bases and J by 2 bases, and 20 bases separated the two germline ends. There are 16 residues in the CDR3. CDR1 is MNHEY and CDR2 is SMNVEV in the germline V gene (reference sequence). The DNA of the CDR3 is TGTGCCAGTCAGTCAGCCGGGTCCTTTGGCAATCAGCCCCAGCATTTT. This encodes CASQSAGSFGNQPQHF.

The chain joins TRBV19 to TRBJ1-3, with D perhaps TRBD1 (6 bases). V lost 7 bases and J lost 3, with 16 bases in between. The germline V gene encodes CDR1 LNHDA and CDR2 SQIVND (reference sequence). The CDR3 runs 15 residues. The DNA of the CDR3 is TGTGCCAGTACAGATCGGGGGGCAAGTGGAAACACCATATATTTT. Its protein is CASTDRGASGNTIYF.

The chain uses TRBV27 and TRBJ1-5, with TRBD1 matching 8 bases. CDR1 and CDR2 from the germline V gene are MNHEY and SMNVEV (reference sequence). The CDR3 length is 13 residues. V dropped 6 bases and J dropped 4; count of bases not matched to a gene: 2. The CDR3 DNA follows: TGTGCCAGCAGACAGGGGGGGAATCAGCCCCAGCATTTT. It codes for CASRQGGNQPQHF.

V and J are TRBV9 and TRBJ2-2; weak D call: TRBD2 (6 bases). This CDR3 contains 16 residues. Germline CDR1 reads SGDLS; CDR2 reads YYNGEE. The germline V and J ends were trimmed by 0 bases and 3 bases, with 12 bases remaining between them. The CDR3 loop reads CASSVDGRRDTGELFF. Written as DNA, the CDR3 is TGTGCCAGCAGCGTAGACGGGAGACGTGACACCGGGGAGCTGTTTTTT.

Only a few counts were recorded for this clone. The rearrangement links TRBV27 to TRBJ1-2, with TRBD1 matching 10 bases. V lost 2 bases to trimming and J lost 3 bases; unmatched junction nucleotides: 15. The CDR3 totals 19 residues. Germline V gene lookup returns CDR1 MNHEY and CDR2 SMNVEV (reference sequence). CDR3 protein: CASSLDTRDRGMGDYGYTF. CDR3 DNA sequence: TGTGCCAGCAGTTTAGATACCCGGGACAGGGGAATGGGGGACTATGGCTACACCTTC.

This sequence joins TRBV7-9 and TRBJ1-3, with 11 bases matching TRBD1. Losses at the gene ends were 2 bases for V and 2 bases for J; bases not matched to a gene: 2. CDR3 size: 16 residues. The germline V gene encodes CDR1 SEHNR and CDR2 FQNEAQ (reference sequence). In DNA form, the CDR3 reads TGTGCCAGCAGCTTACGGGGACAGGGGGCTGGAAACACCATATATTTT. This encodes CASSLRGQGAGNTIYF.

The sample holds a few counts of this clone. The rearrangement joins TRBV10-1 to TRBJ2-2; 9 bases are shared with TRBD2. V shed 6 bases and J 0 bases; nucleotides not matched to a gene: 5. CDR3 size: 16 residues. Germline CDR1 is WNHNN and CDR2 is SYGVQD (reference sequence). The CDR3 region has the DNA TGCGCCAGCAGCCGACTAGCGGAGGCGAACACCGGGGAGCTGTTTTTT. It translates to CASSRLAEANTGELFF.

The rearrangement joins TRBV25-1 to TRBJ1-1; the D is unclear. The ends were cut back, 3 bases at V and 8 bases at J, with 7 bases in the middle. The length of the CDR3 is 11 residues. Germline CDR1 is MGHDK and CDR2 is SYGVNS. This CDR3 reads CASSEGREAFF. In nucleotides, the CDR3 is TGTGCCAGCAGTGAGGGCAGGGAAGCTTTCTTT.

The rearrangement joins TRBV5-1 to TRBJ2-6, with a weak D call TRBD1 (6 bases). The CDR3 totals 14 residues. Germline-derived CDR1 and CDR2 are SGHRS and YFSETQ. Trimming cost V 4 bases and J 2 bases, with 7 bases left between them. CDR3 region: CASSTGPGANVLTF. The CDR3 bases are TGCGCCAGCAGCACAGGGCCTGGGGCCAACGTCCTGACTTTC.

The genes are TRBV5-4 and TRBJ1-4; D is uncertain. The germline gives CDR1 SGHNT, CDR2 YYREEE (reference sequence). The CDR3 runs to 13 residues. V was trimmed by 4 bases and J by 0 bases, leaving 4 bases between them. Here the CDR3 DNA reads TGTGCCAGCAGCCTAGCAACTAATGAAAAACTGTTTTTT. Translating gives CASSLATNEKLFF.

This rearrangement joins TRBV7-8 to TRBJ1-5; D unresolved. The germline V and J ends were trimmed by 1 base and 2 bases, with 18 bases remaining between them. This CDR3 comprises 18 residues. CDR1 SGHVS and CDR2 FQNEAQ come from the germline V gene. The CDR3 sequence is CASSLGRVTGIGNQPQHF. The CDR3 region has the DNA TGTGCCAGCAGCTTAGGGCGGGTGACGGGTATAGGCAATCAGCCCCAGCATTTT.

The rearrangement uses TRBV28 and TRBJ1-1; TRBD1 matches 7 bases. The junction had 4 bases not matched to a gene; V was cut back by 5 bases and J by 1 base. The CDR3 length is 14 residues. Germline V gene lookup returns CDR1 MDHEN and CDR2 SYDVKM. DNA for the CDR3: TGTGCCAGCAGTGCGGGACAGACGAACACTGAAGCTTTCTTT. As protein: CASSAGQTNTEAFF.

This clone was seen only once. The chain joins TRBV6-5 to TRBJ1-1; D not resolved. This CDR3 has 14 amino acids. V was clipped by 5 bases and J by 2 bases, with 12 bases between them. The V gene's germline CDR1 is MNHEY and CDR2 SVGAGI. CDR3 residues: CASSRGWGNTEAFF. The CDR3 DNA reads TGTGCCAGCAGTCGGGGTTGGGGTAACACTGAAGCTTTCTTT.

This chain connects TRBV28 to TRBJ2-6; 9 bases line up with TRBD1. Trimming at V came to 6 bases and at J to 1 base, leaving 13 bases not matched to a gene. Germline V gene sequence: CDR1 MDHEN, CDR2 SYDVKM. The CDR3 has 19 residues. The CDR3 DNA follows: TGTGCCAGCAGGACCTCGGACAGGGGAAGTCAGTCTGGGGCCAACGTCCTGACTTTC. This gives the protein CASRTSDRGSQSGANVLTF.

V is TRBV27 and J is TRBJ2-7; 7 positions match TRBD1. The germline V gene has CDR1 MNHEY and CDR2 SMNVEV (reference sequence). CDR3 length: 15 residues. V was clipped by 5 bases and J by 4 bases; unmatched bases: 11. The CDR3 spells CASSPYRGEGYEQYF. In DNA, the CDR3 is TGTGCCAGCAGTCCTTACAGGGGCGAGGGGTACGAGCAGTACTTC.